This is a list of T cell receptor beta chains from one sample in a study of PD-1 blockade in mismatch repair-deficient tumors. Produced via immunoSEQ multiplex PCR; TCRdb's table is partial and in-frame only. The sample lists around 120,000 clones; around 83% were seen once. The sequencing here drew on peripheral blood, taken 44 weeks after starting pembrolizumab. The receptors were sampled from an adult with mismatch repair-deficient cancer. Both conserved end residues are part of each CDR3. The D gene is left open where the match is weak. The size of a clone is reported for some rows only, either as once, few or many, or as a class for expanded clones.

NA,TRBJ2-1,TRBD2,TRBV19,CASRLPGLASNEQFF,TGTGCCAGTAGGCTGCCGGGACTAGCTTCCAATGAGCAGTTCTTC
NA,TRBJ2-5,TRBD2,TRBV19,CASTPVGLAEGYQETQYF,TGTGCCAGTACCCCTGTAGGGCTAGCGGAGGGGTACCAAGAGACCCAGTACTTC
NA,TRBJ2-2,TRBD2,TRBV5-4,CASSRAGGDTGELFF,TGTGCCAGCAGCCGAGCGGGAGGGGACACCGGGGAGCTGTTTTTT
NA,TRBJ1-2,NA,TRBV6-1,CASSEVSNYGYTF,TGTGCCAGCAGTGAAGTCAGCAACTATGGCTACACCTTC
NA,TRBJ2-7,NA,TRBV5-4,CASSLSRKSYEQYF,TGTGCCAGCAGCTTGTCTCGGAAATCCTACGAGCAGTACTTC
NA,TRBJ2-1,NA,TRBV10-1,CASREPNQRTYNEQFF,TGCGCCAGCAGGGAACCAAACCAACGGACCTACAATGAGCAGTTCTTC
NA,TRBJ2-7,TRBD1,TRBV7-9,CASSSWQGASGEQYF,TGTGCCAGCAGCTCCTGGCAGGGGGCGTCCGGCGAGCAGTACTTC
medium-sized,TRBJ2-1,NA,TRBV6-5,CASSYGGKEQFF,TGTGCCAGCAGTTACGGGGGGAAGGAGCAGTTCTTC
NA,TRBJ1-2,NA,TRBV4-2,CASSQKLGYGYTF,TGTGCCAGCAGCCAAAAGCTGGGCTATGGCTACACCTTC
once,TRBJ1-2,NA,TRBV7-9,CASSLGQYYGYTF,TGTGCCAGCAGCTTAGGGCAGTACTATGGCTACACCTTC
NA,TRBJ1-2,NA,TRBV27,CASSTLGVGGPSNYGYTF,TGTGCCAGCAGTACCCTCGGGGTAGGAGGCCCGTCTAACTATGGCTACACCTTC
few,TRBJ2-7,NA,TRBV7-9,CASSLQGYEQYF,TGTGCCAGCAGCCTACAGGGTTACGAGCAGTACTTC
NA,TRBJ1-4,NA,TRBV28,CASSSKTAGGEKLFF,TGTGCCAGCAGTTCAAAGACGGCTGGAGGGGAAAAACTGTTTTTT
NA,TRBJ2-3,TRBD1,TRBV4-3,CASSQEVQGPYTDTQYF,TGCGCCAGCAGCCAAGAGGTACAGGGGCCATACACAGATACGCAGTATTTT
NA,TRBJ1-4,NA,TRBV4-2,CASSHRIYGSNEKLFF,TGTGCCAGCAGCCACCGCATTTATGGGTCTAATGAAAAACTGTTTTTT
NA,TRBJ1-4,NA,TRBV6-5,CASSYSPWDKVLFF,TGTGCCAGCAGTTACTCACCTTGGGACAAAGTCTTGTTTTTT
NA,TRBJ1-5,NA,TRBV30,CAWSVAGGDQPQHF,TGTGCCTGGAGTGTGGCGGGCGGAGATCAGCCCCAGCATTTT
NA,TRBJ2-3,NA,TRBV25-1,CASSSPGHNTDTQYF,TGTGCCAGCAGTTCCCCGGGACACAACACAGATACGCAGTATTTT
NA,TRBJ2-7,TRBD2,TRBV5-4,CASSLGGGFYEQYF,TGTGCCAGCAGCTTGGGGGGAGGGTTCTACGAGCAGTACTTC
NA,TRBJ1-1,TRBD1,TRBV25-1,CASSNNRGTSEAFF,TGTGCCAGCAGTAACAACAGGGGGACGAGTGAAGCTTTCTTT
NA,TRBJ2-3,TRBD2,TRBV6-1,CASSVTSGIADTQYF,TGTGCCAGCAGTGTAACTAGCGGGATAGCAGATACGCAGTATTTT
NA,TRBJ1-4,TRBD1,TRBV27,CASSATGWANEKLFF,TGTGCCAGCAGTGCGACAGGGTGGGCTAATGAAAAACTGTTTTTT
NA,TRBJ2-7,NA,TRBV30,CAWSRGDYEQYF,TGTGCCTGGAGTCGGGGTGACTACGAGCAGTACTTC
NA,TRBJ2-7,NA,TRBV5-1,CASSFQGSPNEQYF,TGCGCCAGCAGCTTTCAGGGCAGCCCCAACGAGCAGTACTTC
NA,TRBJ2-2,TRBD1,TRBV9,CASSENRDRGDTGELFF,TGTGCCAGCAGCGAGAACCGAGACAGGGGAGACACCGGGGAGCTGTTTTTT
medium-sized,TRBJ1-1,TRBD1,TRBV9,CASSAAGTGVPVAFF,TGTGCCAGCAGCGCAGCCGGGACAGGGGTCCCGGTAGCTTTCTTT
NA,TRBJ1-2,NA,TRBV28,CASSLVIRQLSNYGYTF,TGTGCCAGCAGTTTAGTTATCAGGCAACTATCTAACTATGGCTACACCTTC